This is a list of T cell receptor beta chains from one sample in a study of T cell repertoires in cytomegalovirus infection. Each CDR3 protein gets one entry after TCRdb re-called the reads with MiXCR. This table holds hundreds of thousands of distinct CDR3 sequences, approximately 34% found once. Material for sequencing was PBMCs. Every receptor here comes from a human donor in good health (CMV status not recorded). Some clones in this sample may be carry-over from other donors' samples. The CDR3 runs from the conserved cysteine through the conserved F or W. A D gene is named only where the DNA matches it firmly. Only part of the rows carry a size: once, few, many, or a class if the clone is expanded.

clone_size | j_call | d_call | v_call | cdr3_aa | cdr3_nt
- | TRBJ1-5 | TRBD1 | TRBV24-1 | CATSGTGWQPQHF | TGTGCCACCAGTGGGACAGGGTGGCAGCCCCAGCATTTT
many | TRBJ1-2 | - | TRBV7-8 | CASSLGGAKYGYTF | TGTGCCAGCAGCTTAGGAGGGGCGAAGTATGGCTACACCTTC
many | TRBJ2-1 | - | TRBV7-2 | CASSPPSNEQFF | TGTGCCAGCAGCCCCCCTTCGAATGAGCAGTTCTTC
- | TRBJ1-6 | - | TRBV28 | CASSLILGSGGNSPLHF | TGTGCCAGCAGTTTGATTCTCGGCAGTGGAGGCAATTCACCCCTCCACTTT
- | TRBJ2-7 | - | TRBV6-6 | CASSYSKGLGEQYF | TGTGCCAGCAGTTACTCGAAGGGTCTGGGGGAGCAGTACTTC
- | TRBJ2-3 | TRBD2 | TRBV28 | CASSFAGLAGGPRQYF | TGTGCCAGCAGTTTTGCGGGACTAGCGGGAGGGCCAAGGCAGTATTTT
- | TRBJ2-3 | TRBD1 | TRBV4-1 | CASTPYGTGPDTQYF | TGCGCCAGCACCCCGTACGGGACAGGGCCAGATACGCAGTATTTT
- | TRBJ1-5 | - | TRBV19 | CASNPGGRSDQPQHF | TGTGCCAGTAACCCGGGAGGGCGATCCGACCAGCCCCAGCATTTT
- | TRBJ1-1 | - | TRBV19 | CASSLGGPTNTEAFF | TGTGCCAGTAGTTTGGGGGGACCGACGAACACTGAAGCTTTCTTT
- | TRBJ2-2 | - | TRBV7-6 | CASSLLGGQYTGELFF | TGTGCCAGCAGCTTATTGGGGGGGCAGTACACCGGGGAGCTGTTTTTT
few | TRBJ2-3 | - | TRBV5-1 | CASSLARGLSTDTQYF | TGCGCCAGCAGCTTGGCCAGGGGACTTAGCACAGATACGCAGTATTTT
- | TRBJ2-5 | - | TRBV7-9 | CASSRSGGSRREQETQYF | TGTGCCAGCAGCAGATCTGGGGGTTCCAGGAGAGAACAAGAGACCCAGTACTTC
- | TRBJ2-1 | TRBD2 | TRBV28 | CASSPGGLAGGNEQFF | TGTGCCAGCAGCCCCGGGGGACTAGCGGGAGGAAATGAGCAGTTCTTC
- | TRBJ1-5 | - | TRBV19 | CASSPRGLSQHF | TGTGCCAGTAGTCCCCGCGGTTTGTCCCAGCATTTT
many | TRBJ2-6 | - | TRBV12-3/TRBV12-4 | CASSSVGPGYSGANVLTF | TGTGCCAGCAGTTCTGTGGGGCCAGGGTACTCTGGGGCCAACGTCCTGACTTTC
- | TRBJ1-2 | - | TRBV10-3 | CAIRGFYGYTF | TGTGCCATCAGGGGCTTCTATGGCTACACCTTC
few | TRBJ2-1 | - | TRBV5-4 | CASSIGIGSYNEQFF | TGTGCCAGCAGCATCGGAATAGGCTCCTACAATGAGCAGTTCTTC
- | TRBJ2-1 | - | TRBV12-3/TRBV12-4 | CASRSSDGYNEQLF | TGTGCCAGCAGATCATCAGACGGCTACAATGAGCAGTTATTC
- | TRBJ1-2 | - | TRBV7-2 | CACSSYSQAHGYTF | TGTGCCTGCAGCTCATACTCACAGGCCCATGGCTACACATTC
few | TRBJ2-7 | - | TRBV7-2 | CASSHEISYEQYF | TGTGCCAGCAGCCATGAGATCTCCTACGAGCAGTACTTC
- | TRBJ2-4 | TRBD1 | TRBV15 | CATSRVGQGATKNIQYF | TGTGCCACCAGCAGAGTGGGACAGGGGGCCACCAAAAACATTCAGTACTTC
- | TRBJ2-1 | TRBD2 | TRBV20-1 | CSARTSGGQSPAFF | TGCAGTGCTAGGACTAGCGGGGGACAATCGCCGGCGTTCTTC
- | TRBJ1-5 | - | TRBV6-1 | CASSEGFRWGNQPQHF | TGTGCCAGCAGTGAAGGGTTTAGGTGGGGCAATCAGCCCCAGCATTTT
- | TRBJ2-7 | - | TRBV19 | CASSIHRNPYEQYF | TGTGCCAGTAGTATACACAGAAACCCCTACGAGCAGTACTTC
- | TRBJ2-1 | - | TRBV10-3 | CAIGLTGGGYNEQFF | TGTGCCATAGGCTTAACCGGGGGAGGCTACAATGAGCAGTTCTTC
- | TRBJ2-3 | TRBD2 | TRBV5-1 | CASSWIGGGTDTQYF | TGCGCCAGCAGCTGGATCGGGGGGGGGACAGATACGCAGTATTTT
many | TRBJ2-4 | - | TRBV7-9 | CASSFGPKNIQYF | TGTGCCAGCAGCTTCGGACCCAAAAACATTCAGTACTTC
few | TRBJ1-2 | - | TRBV11-1 | CASNTGPSGYTF | TGTGCCAGCAATACAGGGCCTTCGGGCTACACCTTC
- | TRBJ1-1 | - | TRBV19 | CASSFLVSGTEAFF | TGTGCCAGTAGTTTCCTCGTCTCGGGCACTGAAGCTTTCTTT
- | TRBJ2-1 | - | TRBV12-3/TRBV12-4 | CASSPRGGVYNEQFF | TGTGCCAGCAGTCCGAGGGGGGGGGTATACAATGAGCAGTTCTTC
few | TRBJ1-5 | - | TRBV19 | CASSIFNEDQPQHF | TGTGCCAGTAGTATTTTTAATGAAGATCAGCCCCAGCATTTT
few | TRBJ2-3 | - | TRBV15 | CATSRVGSTDTQYF | TGTGCCACCAGCAGAGTAGGCAGCACAGATACGCAGTATTTT
- | TRBJ1-2 | TRBD1 | TRBV29-1 | CSVEPQPTGGGYTF | TGCAGCGTTGAACCCCAACCGACAGGGGGCGGCTACACCTTC
- | TRBJ2-1 | TRBD2 | TRBV12-3/TRBV12-4 | CASSLRPVREAGEQFF | TGTGCCAGCAGTTTAAGGCCGGTGCGGGAGGCCGGGGAGCAGTTCTTC
- | TRBJ1-1 | TRBD1 | TRBV7-8 | CASSLARDREAFF | TGTGCCAGCAGCTTAGCAAGGGACAGGGAAGCTTTCTTT
- | TRBJ1-2 | TRBD1 | TRBV19 | CASSTPRQGPNYGYTF | TGTGCCAGTAGTACCCCCCGACAGGGGCCTAACTATGGCTACACCTTC
few | TRBJ2-7 | - | TRBV27 | CASSPELESYEQYF | TGTGCCAGCAGCCCCGAACTAGAGTCCTACGAGCAGTACTTC
- | TRBJ1-2 | TRBD1 | TRBV28 | CASSGDRNYGYTF | TGTGCCAGCAGTGGGGACAGAAACTATGGCTACACCTTC
- | TRBJ2-7 | TRBD1 | TRBV5-1 | CASRKTGSYEQYF | TGCGCCAGCAGGAAGACAGGGAGTTACGAGCAGTACTTC
once | TRBJ1-3 | - | TRBV11-2 | CASSLTPPNSGNTIYF | TGTGCCAGCAGCTTAACTCCTCCGAACTCTGGAAACACCATATATTTT
- | TRBJ2-7 | TRBD2 | TRBV10-3 | CAISESGSSGSYEQYF | TGTGCCATCAGTGAGTCGGGCTCTAGCGGGAGCTACGAGCAGTACTTC
- | TRBJ2-7 | TRBD1 | TRBV7-4 | CASSLGRQGASYEQYF | TGTGCCAGCAGCTTAGGTCGGCAGGGGGCCTCCTACGAGCAGTACTTC
few | TRBJ1-1 | TRBD1 | TRBV7-9 | CASSVRFRDRGDNTEAFF | TGTGCCAGCAGCGTTAGATTCCGGGACAGGGGGGATAACACTGAAGCTTTCTTT
- | TRBJ2-1 | TRBD1 | TRBV29-1 | CSAEGQGAGEQFF | TGCAGCGCTGAGGGTCAGGGGGCTGGTGAGCAGTTCTTC
few | TRBJ2-3 | TRBD2 | TRBV12-3/TRBV12-4 | CASSFLRGGGTDTQYF | TGTGCCAGCAGTTTCCTCCGGGGGGGGGGCACAGATACGCAGTATTTT
few | TRBJ2-1 | TRBD2 | TRBV27 | CASSPSRRTSGYNEQFF | TGTGCCAGCAGTCCCTCCCGCCGGACTAGCGGTTACAATGAGCAGTTCTTC
- | TRBJ2-5 | - | TRBV19 | CASSMGRNRQETQYF | TGTGCCAGTAGTATGGGAAGGAACCGGCAAGAGACCCAGTACTTC
- | TRBJ2-3 | TRBD2 | TRBV7-8 | CASSLQASGATSTDTQYF | TGTGCCAGCAGCTTACAGGCTAGCGGGGCCACTAGCACAGATACGCAGTATTTT
few | TRBJ1-1 | - | TRBV29-1 | CSVAEGWTEAFF | TGCAGCGTTGCAGAGGGGTGGACTGAAGCTTTCTTT
- | TRBJ1-1 | TRBD1 | TRBV12-3/TRBV12-4 | CASRTNLGQLNTEAFF | TGTGCCAGCAGAACAAATTTGGGACAGTTGAACACTGAAGCTTTCTTT
few | TRBJ2-5 | - | TRBV7-9 | CASSPRGGIETQYF | TGTGCCAGCAGCCCAAGAGGTGGGATAGAGACCCAGTACTTC